This T cell receptor beta chain stems from a study of shared clonotypes between healthy human individuals. Findings and caveats of the study: Memory subsets generally showed smaller estimated richness than naive subsets did.

Participating donors were healthy, HIV-negative adults free of recent acute infections or vaccinations. Generated by immunoSEQ multiplex PCR, the TCRdb table keeps only in-frame clones and is missing some. This table has 2 million to 2.5 million clones, approximately 93% appearing once. About this clone itself: Its matching antigen is unknown.

The CDR3 runs to 15 residues. V dropped 4 bases and J dropped 7 bases, with 18 bases sitting between them. CDR1 is SGHNT and CDR2 is YENEEA in the germline V gene. The V gene is TRBV11-3, the J gene TRBJ2-3; D gene uncertain. The TCR originated in a man between 18 and 29 years old in good health. Some clones in this sample may be carry-over from other donors' samples. The sequenced sample was naive CD4+ T cells from PBMCs. Subset denoted: CD45RA+ positively selected. As DNA, the CDR3 is TGTGCCAGCAGCTCCGAGAGTTCCGCAGGCTATACGCAGTATTTT. This codes for CASSSESSAGYTQYF.